This entry describes one T cell receptor beta chain. This sample is part of a study of blood T cell repertoires in COVID-19. From germline, CDR1 is LGHNA and CDR2 YSLEER. V dropped 1 base and J dropped 6 bases, with 15 bases sitting between them. The CDR3 has 15 residues. Authors' data handling: Scientists estimated how many nucleated cells there were by amplifying reference gene primers. Assay used: immunoSEQ multiplex PCR; TCRdb lists only in-frame clones, some missing. V and J calls plus clone size are reproduced from that table; the DNA served to infer D and trimming. The sample has 200,000 to 250,000 clones; under 90% are singletons.

The sample was peripheral blood. This sequence joins TRBV4-3 and TRBJ1-2; D possibly corresponds to TRBD1 (6 bases). This sequence originates from a man of 80 years or more with acute or convalescent COVID-19. CDR3 coding DNA: TGCGCCAGCAGCCAAGCGGTCACAGGGAGGGATGGCTACACCTTC. Its protein product is CASSQAVTGRDGYTF.